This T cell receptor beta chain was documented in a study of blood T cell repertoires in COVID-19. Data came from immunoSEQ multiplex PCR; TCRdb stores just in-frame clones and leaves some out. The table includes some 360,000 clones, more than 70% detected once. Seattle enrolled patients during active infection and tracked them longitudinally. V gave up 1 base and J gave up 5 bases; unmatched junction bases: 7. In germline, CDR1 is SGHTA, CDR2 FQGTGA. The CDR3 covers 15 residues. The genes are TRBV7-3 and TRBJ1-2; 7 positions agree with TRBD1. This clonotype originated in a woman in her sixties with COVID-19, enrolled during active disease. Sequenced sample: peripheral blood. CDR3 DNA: TGTGCCAGCAGCTTAAACGGCGGGACAGTTTATGGCTACACCTTC. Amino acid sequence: CASSLNGGTVYGYTF.